The 17 T cell receptor beta chains below were found in one sample sequenced in a study of blood T cell repertoires in COVID-19 (TCRdb year 2020). Receptor amplification or capture employed the immunoSEQ multiplex PCR assay. TCRdb stores this immuneACCESS table with in-frame sequences only. Part of the clones is absent; in the studies checked, under half of the shortfall reflects unresolved V genes, and no reason is known for the rest. The sample profile shows tens of thousands of clones; roughly 70% of them were found once. The ten biggest clones cover roughly 8.8% of the sample. Sequencing used peripheral blood. These receptors all stem from a woman in her sixties or seventies with acute or convalescent COVID-19.

The chain is built from TRBV7-9 and TRBJ2-1; the D gene is possibly TRBD1 (5 bases). The germline V and J ends were trimmed by 5 bases and 6 bases, with 14 bases remaining between them. The germline gives CDR1 SEHNR, CDR2 FQNEAQ (reference sequence). This CDR3 contains 14 residues. The CDR3, as DNA: TGTGCCAGCAGCCCCCGATGGGGCTCCAATGAGCAGTTCTTC. Residues: CASSPRWGSNEQFF.

This clone was counted a few times. The chain uses TRBV30 and TRBJ2-1; possibly TRBD2 for D (6 bases). V was clipped by 0 bases and J by 11 bases, with 14 bases between them. The CDR3 covers 13 residues. Germline CDR1 reads GTSNPN; CDR2 reads SVGIG (reference sequence). CDR3 sequence: CAWSVRVRDQQFF. In nucleotides, the CDR3 is TGTGCCTGGAGTGTACGGGTGCGGGATCAGCAGTTCTTC. Looking up the rest from reference TRBV30 and TRBJ2-1 gives the full variable domain: SQTIHQWPATLVQPVGSPLSLECTVEGTSNPNLYWYRQAAGRGLQLLFYSVGIGQISSEVPQNLSASRPQDRQFILSSKKLLLSDSGFYLCAWSVRVRDQQFFGPGTRLTVL.

In regard to this clone: Other DNA sequences within the sample encode an identical CDR3. V usage is TRBV5-1 and J usage is TRBJ1-3; D unclear. Per germline, CDR1 SGHRS and CDR2 YFSETQ. Trimming took off 0 bases at V and 2 bases at J, with 6 bases between the two ends. The CDR3 loop spans 14 amino acids. CDR3 residues: CASSLGATGNTIYF. The CDR3 DNA is TGCGCCAGCAGCTTGGGGGCAACTGGAAACACCATATATTTT. The full variable domain, with the rest looked up from reference TRBV5-1 and TRBJ1-3, is KAGVTQTPRYLIKTRGQQVTLSCSPISGHRSVSWYQQTPGQGLQFLFEYFSETQRNKGNFPGRFSGRQFSNSRSEMNVSTLELGDSALYLCASSLGATGNTIYFGEGSWLTVV.

The chain uses TRBV9 and TRBJ2-2; D remains ambiguous. V gave up 0 bases and J gave up 1 base, with 4 bases separating them. CDR1 and CDR2 from the germline V gene are SGDLS and YYNGEE. This CDR3 contains 14 residues. The CDR3 coding sequence is TGTGCCAGCAGCGTAGGGCAGAACACCGGGGAGCTGTTTTTT. It codes for CASSVGQNTGELFF.

This clone was seen more than once but under ten times. The rearrangement uses TRBV7-9 and TRBJ2-2; 9 nucleotides align to TRBD2. This CDR3 region has 16 residues. J gave up 5 bases and V 0 bases, and 4 bases lay outside the gene matches. Germline CDR1 reads SEHNR; CDR2 reads FQNEAQ (reference sequence). The CDR3 nucleotides read TGTGCCAGCAGCTTAGCGTCCAGCGGGAGGACCGGGGAGCTGTTTTTT. It encodes CASSLASSGRTGELFF.

This clone has only a few counts. This chain connects TRBV7-2 to TRBJ2-5, with a weak D call TRBD1 (5 bases). The CDR3 contains 14 residues. Trimming left V 1 base short and J 3 bases short, with 9 bases between. The germline V gene encodes CDR1 SGHTA and CDR2 FQGNSA. Written as DNA, the CDR3 is TGTGCCAGCAGCTTAGTAGCCAGGGAAGAGACCCAGTACTTC. Protein product: CASSLVAREETQYF.

This clone was observed once. The rearrangement links TRBV7-2 to TRBJ2-5, with 9 nucleotides matching TRBD2. Germline V gives CDR1 SGHTA, CDR2 FQGNSA. J lost 4 bases, V lost 1 base, and 4 bases had no gene match. The CDR3 sequence is 15 residues long. CDR3 loop: CASSLVGGGAETQYF. CDR3 DNA sequence: TGTGCCAGCAGCTTAGTTGGCGGGGGGGCAGAGACCCAGTACTTC.

This clone was seen only once. This rearrangement joins TRBV28 to TRBJ2-1; D is possibly TRBD2 (7 bases). CDR1 and CDR2 from the germline V gene are MDHEN and SYDVKM. The CDR3 runs 13 residues. V lost 10 bases and J lost 1, with 11 bases in between. The CDR3 DNA is TGTGCCATACAGGGAGGGTCCTACAATGAGCAGTTCTTC. Amino acid sequence: CAIQGGSYNEQFF. Looking up the rest from reference TRBV28 and TRBJ2-1 gives the full variable domain: DVKVTQSSRYLVKRTGEKVFLECVQDMDHENMFWYRQDPGLGLRLIYFSYDVKMKEKGDIPEGYSVSREKKERFSLILESASTNQTSMYLCAIQGGSYNEQFFGPGTRLTVL.

The chain couples TRBV3-1 (or the pseudogene TRBV3-2) to TRBJ1-4; the D is unclear. The CDR3 runs to 12 residues. The V end lost 0 bases, the J end lost 11 bases, and 7 bases lay between the germline ends. The V gene's germline CDR1 is LGHDT and CDR2 YNNKEL (reference sequence). The CDR3 DNA follows: TGTGCCAGCAGCCAAGATCGGTATAAACTGTTTTTT. Translated, it gives CASSQDRYKLFF.

V gene TRBV6-5 combines with J gene TRBJ2-1; D remains unclear. V was trimmed by 6 bases and J by 0 bases, leaving 9 bases between them. Germline CDR1 MNHEY, CDR2 SVGAGI. CDR3 size: 14 residues. The CDR3 DNA is TGTGCCAGCAGAGTCGAGAGCTCCTACAATGAGCAGTTCTTC. The encoded protein is CASRVESSYNEQFF.

The chain carries TRBV3-1 (or the pseudogene TRBV3-2) and TRBJ2-3; 10 bases are a match to TRBD2. The CDR3 consists of 16 residues. V dropped 2 bases and J dropped 1; count of bases not matched to a gene: 3. Germline-derived CDR1 and CDR2 are LGHDT and YNNKEL (reference sequence). The CDR3 bases are TGTGCCAGCAGCCAATCTCTAGCGGGGGGCACAGATACGCAGTATTTT. Amino acid sequence: CASSQSLAGGTDTQYF.

V and J are TRBV2 and TRBJ2-1; D is perhaps TRBD2 (6 bases). This CDR3 region has 14 residues. Germline CDR1 and CDR2: SNHLY and FYNNEI. V dropped 10 bases and J dropped 8 bases, with 21 bases sitting between them. This chain's CDR3 is CAIGRGWSSDEQFF. The CDR3 nucleotides are TGTGCCATTGGGCGGGGATGGAGCTCGGATGAGCAGTTCTTC.

This clone was observed a handful of times. The chain links TRBV23-1 to TRBJ2-1; D might be TRBD2 (5 bases). TRBV23-1 qualifies as an ORF whose function is uncertain. CDR3 length: 14 amino acids. The V gene lost 0 bases and the J gene lost 4 bases, with 7 bases spanning the gap. The CDR3 coding sequence is TGCGCCAGCAGTCAATCGTCGGGGTACAATGAGCAGTTCTTC. It translates to CASSQSSGYNEQFF.

A few counts support this clone. This chain uses TRBV6-2 or TRBV6-3 with TRBJ1-1; D is uncertain. The CDR3 is made up of 14 amino acids. Looked up from germline, CDR1 is MNHEY and CDR2 is SVGEGT. V gave up 6 bases and J gave up 5 bases, with 16 bases separating them. DNA for the CDR3: TGTGCCAGCAGCATTAGTCGGGGTCGAACTGAAGCTTTCTTT. Protein: CASSISRGRTEAFF.

This chain's CDR3 is CASSPNGGTETQYF. Here the CDR3 DNA reads TGTGCCAGCAGTCCTAACGGAGGGACGGAGACCCAGTACTTC. The chain couples TRBV7-2 to TRBJ2-5, with D possibly matching TRBD2 (6 bases). Germline CDR1 reads SGHTA; CDR2 reads FQGNSA. The length of the CDR3 is 14 residues. Trimming cost V 6 bases and J 5 bases, with 16 bases left between them.

This clone showed up just a few times. J is TRBJ1-2 and V is TRBV18; D not resolved. V was clipped by 3 bases and J by 6 bases, with 14 bases between them. The germline V gene has CDR1 KGHSH and CDR2 LQKENI. CDR3 length: 14 residues. Here the CDR3 reads CASSPGRSGDGYTF. As DNA, the CDR3 is TGTGCCAGCTCACCGGGCAGATCCGGTGATGGCTACACCTTC.

The gene calls are TRBV6-5 and TRBJ1-6; D not certain. Trimming took off 7 bases at V and 6 bases at J, with 16 bases between the two ends. The CDR3 length is 15 residues. The germline V gene encodes CDR1 MNHEY and CDR2 SVGAGI. CDR3 in DNA: TGTGCCAGCACCGAACGGGGTAACGGTAATTCACCCCTCCACTTT. Residues: CASTERGNGNSPLHF.